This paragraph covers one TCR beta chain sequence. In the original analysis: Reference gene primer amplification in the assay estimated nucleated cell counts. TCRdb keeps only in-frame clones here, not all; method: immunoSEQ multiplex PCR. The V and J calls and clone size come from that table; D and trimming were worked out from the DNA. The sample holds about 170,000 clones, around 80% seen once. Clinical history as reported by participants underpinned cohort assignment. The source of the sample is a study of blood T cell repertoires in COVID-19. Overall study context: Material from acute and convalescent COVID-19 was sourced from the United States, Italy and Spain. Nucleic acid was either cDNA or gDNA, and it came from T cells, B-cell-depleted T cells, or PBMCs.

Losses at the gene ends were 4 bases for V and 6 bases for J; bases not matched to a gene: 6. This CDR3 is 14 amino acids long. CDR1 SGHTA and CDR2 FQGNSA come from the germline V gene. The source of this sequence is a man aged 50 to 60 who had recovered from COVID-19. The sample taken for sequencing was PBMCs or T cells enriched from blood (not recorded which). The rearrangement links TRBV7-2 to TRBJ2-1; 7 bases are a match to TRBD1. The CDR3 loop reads CASSWDSPPNEQFF. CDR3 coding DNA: TGTGCCAGCAGCTGGGACAGCCCCCCCAATGAGCAGTTCTTC. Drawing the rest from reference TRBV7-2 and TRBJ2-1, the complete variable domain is GAGVSQSPSNKVTEKGKDVELRCDPISGHTALYWYRQSLGQGLEFLIYFQGNSAPDKSGLPSDRFSAERTGGSVSTLTIQRTQQEDSAVYLCASSWDSPPNEQFFGPGTRLTVL.